This is a list of T cell receptor beta chains from one sample in a study of circulating CD8 cells and anti-PD-1 response in melanoma. MiXCR, run by TCRdb on the reads, gives a single entry per CDR3 protein. Of under 450 distinct CDR3 sequences in the sample, around 9.8% were seen once. The starting material was CD8+ T cells from PBMCs, obtained at baseline or after one month of anti-PD-1 therapy (not recorded which). These receptors were taken from a human donor with melanoma. CDR3s include the opening cysteine and the closing phenylalanine or tryptophan. A D gene is named only where the DNA matches it firmly.

TRBV19,NA,14,CASSITGTTYEQYF
TRBV7-2,NA,16,CASSSTSRAILDTQYF
TRBV29-1,NA,16,CSVGGDTSMLQETQYF
TRBV6-1,TRBD2,12,CASKGLAREQYF
TRBV9,NA,11,CASGGMKEQFF
TRBV10-2,NA,14,CASSIANVAYEQYF
TRBV19,NA,15,CASSIVPGEGNEQFF
TRBV7-9,NA,12,CASSPLRGELFF
TRBV19,TRBD1,14,CASSRTGFSYEQYF
TRBV25-1,NA,14,CASSDPRYTDTQYF
TRBV21-1,NA,15,CASSKGQGITDTQYF
TRBV4-3,NA,16,CASSQRAGPGATEAFF
TRBV7-2,NA,14,CASSLSPRYNEQFF
TRBV6-2/TRBV6-3,NA,12,CASSYGGTEAFF
TRBV19,NA,13,CASSIEGFYEQYF
TRBV7-9,NA,13,CASSLWVNTEAFF
TRBV7-2,NA,14,CASSFTGSNQPQHF
TRBV29-1,NA,15,CSVDRIGGPDYGYTF
TRBV19,NA,14,CASSYPAASQPQHF
TRBV7-2,TRBD2,14,CASSFAGGSYEQYF
TRBV19,NA,15,CASSIVGRANTEAFF
TRBV5-5,NA,13,CASRTGNSYEQYF
TRBV6-2/TRBV6-3,NA,19,CASRTQKRQTPEMNTEAFF
TRBV19,NA,15,CASSNPAVAAGELFF
TRBV29-1,NA,11,CSARQSGELFF
TRBV28,TRBD1,16,CASSLTGTGGLYEQYF
TRBV10-3,NA,13,CAISGEFWEKLFF
TRBV29-1,NA,13,CSATGWGSYEQYF
TRBV27,NA,14,CASSLSGRAHEQFF
TRBV30,NA,12,CALSGIWAEAFF
TRBV11-2,TRBD1,13,CASRTGGYNEQFF
TRBV4-3,NA,15,CASSQDRLFMETQYF
TRBV2,NA,14,CASSDAVVSYEQYF
TRBV20-1,TRBD1,12,CRVRQGATEAFF
TRBV5-4,NA,15,CASSLGRTSTDTQYF
TRBV12-3/TRBV12-4,NA,14,CASRLFGRGTEAFF
TRBV27,NA,15,CASSYSGSRVETQYF
TRBV19,NA,13,CASTSSGPYEQYF
TRBV2,NA,12,CASFGANYGYTF
TRBV18,NA,14,CASSPLDSSYEQYF
TRBV27,TRBD2,15,CASSPTVAGAETQYF
TRBV18,NA,15,CASSPPGGSGNTIYF
TRBV19,NA,12,CASSIGRTEAFF
TRBV4-3,NA,12,CASSQRGYGYTF
TRBV14,NA,12,CASSEYATEASF
TRBV21-1,NA,12,CASRESYNEQFF
TRBV19,NA,14,CASSGQGTYNEQFF
TRBV19,NA,12,CASSIGRYGYTF
TRBV9,NA,15,CASSVSWGALETQYF
TRBV20-1,NA,13,CSALPLDGNTIYF
TRBV10-1,NA,14,CASSETVAKDIQYF
TRBV12-3/TRBV12-4,NA,13,CASSLEPRDGYTF